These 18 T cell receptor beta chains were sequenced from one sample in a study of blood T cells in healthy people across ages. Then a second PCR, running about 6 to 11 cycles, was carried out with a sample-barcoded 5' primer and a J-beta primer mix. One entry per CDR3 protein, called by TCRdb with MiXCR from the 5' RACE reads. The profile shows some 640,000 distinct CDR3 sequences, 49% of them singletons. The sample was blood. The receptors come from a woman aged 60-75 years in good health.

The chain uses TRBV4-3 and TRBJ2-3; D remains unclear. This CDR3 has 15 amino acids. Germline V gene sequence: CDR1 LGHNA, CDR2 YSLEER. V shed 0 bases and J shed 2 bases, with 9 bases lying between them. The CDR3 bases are TGCGCCAGCAGCCAAGATTTTGCGAACACAGATACGCAGTATTTT. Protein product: CASSQDFANTDTQYF.

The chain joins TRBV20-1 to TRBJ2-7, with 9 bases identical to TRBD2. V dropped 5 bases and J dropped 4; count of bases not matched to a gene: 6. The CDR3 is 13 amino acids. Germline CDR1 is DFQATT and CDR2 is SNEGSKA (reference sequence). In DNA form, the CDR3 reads TGCAGTGCTCGGCTAGCGGGAAGGTACGAGCAGTACTTC. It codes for CSARLAGRYEQYF.

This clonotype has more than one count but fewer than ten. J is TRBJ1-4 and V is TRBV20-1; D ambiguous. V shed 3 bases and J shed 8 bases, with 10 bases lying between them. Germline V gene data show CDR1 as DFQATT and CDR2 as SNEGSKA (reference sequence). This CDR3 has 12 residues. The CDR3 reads CSASMVGEKLFF. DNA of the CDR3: TGCAGTGCTAGTATGGTGGGGGAAAAACTGTTTTTT.

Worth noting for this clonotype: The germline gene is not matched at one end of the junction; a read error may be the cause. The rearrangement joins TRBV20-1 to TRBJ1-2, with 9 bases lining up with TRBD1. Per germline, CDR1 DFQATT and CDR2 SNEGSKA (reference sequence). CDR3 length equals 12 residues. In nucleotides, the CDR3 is TGTAGTGTGCCGGGACAGGGTCTTAGCTACACCTTC. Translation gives CSVPGQGLSYTF.

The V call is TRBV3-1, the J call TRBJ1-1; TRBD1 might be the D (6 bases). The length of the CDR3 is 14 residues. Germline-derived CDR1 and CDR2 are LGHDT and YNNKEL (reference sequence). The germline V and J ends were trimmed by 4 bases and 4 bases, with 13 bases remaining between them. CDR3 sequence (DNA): TGTGCCAGCAGCCCCTGGACAGATAGCACTGAAGCTTTCTTT. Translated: CASSPWTDSTEAFF.

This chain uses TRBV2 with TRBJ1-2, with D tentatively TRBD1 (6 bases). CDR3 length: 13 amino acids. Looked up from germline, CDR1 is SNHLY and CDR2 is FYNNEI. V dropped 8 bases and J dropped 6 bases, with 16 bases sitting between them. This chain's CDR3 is CASSVTGYDGYTF. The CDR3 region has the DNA TGTGCCAGCTCAGTAACAGGGTATGATGGCTACACCTTC.

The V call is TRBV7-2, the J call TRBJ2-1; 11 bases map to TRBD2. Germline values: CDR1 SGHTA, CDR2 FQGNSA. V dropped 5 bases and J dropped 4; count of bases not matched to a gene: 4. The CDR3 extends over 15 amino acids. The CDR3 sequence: CASSGRLAGYNEQFF. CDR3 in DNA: TGTGCCAGCAGCGGGCGACTAGCGGGGTACAATGAGCAGTTCTTC.

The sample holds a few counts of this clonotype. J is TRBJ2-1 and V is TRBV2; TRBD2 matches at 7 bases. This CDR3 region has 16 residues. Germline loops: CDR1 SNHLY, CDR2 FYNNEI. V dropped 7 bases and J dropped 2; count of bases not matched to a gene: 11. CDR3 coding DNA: TGTGCCAGCACCCTTGGGGGGGGAATGACCTACAATGAGCAGTTCTTC. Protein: CASTLGGGMTYNEQFF.

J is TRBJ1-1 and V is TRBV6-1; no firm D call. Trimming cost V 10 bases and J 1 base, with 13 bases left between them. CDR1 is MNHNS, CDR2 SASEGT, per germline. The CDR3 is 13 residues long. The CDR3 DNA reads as TGTGCCACAAGAAGGACGGGGAACACTGAAGCTTTCTTT. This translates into CATRRTGNTEAFF.

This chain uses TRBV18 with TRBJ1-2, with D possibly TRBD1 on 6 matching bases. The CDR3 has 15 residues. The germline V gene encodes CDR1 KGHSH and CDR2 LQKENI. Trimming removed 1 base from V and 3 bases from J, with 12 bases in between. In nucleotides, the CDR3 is TGTGCCAGCTCACCACGGGACACAGTTTACTATGGCTACACCTTC. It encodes CASSPRDTVYYGYTF.

In DNA, the CDR3 is TGTGCCAGCAGCTTACTAGCGGGAGGGCCCGAAGATACGCAGTATTTT. Residues: CASSLLAGGPEDTQYF. The rearrangement links TRBV12-1 to TRBJ2-3; the table names TRBD2, a call not compared with the DNA. TRBV12-1 is recorded as a pseudogene. The CDR3 spans 16 residues.

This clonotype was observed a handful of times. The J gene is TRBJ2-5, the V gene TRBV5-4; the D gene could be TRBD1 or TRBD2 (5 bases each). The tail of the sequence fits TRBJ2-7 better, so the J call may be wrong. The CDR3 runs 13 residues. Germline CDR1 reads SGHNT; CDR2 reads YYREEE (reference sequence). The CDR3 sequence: CASSVMGVDEQYF. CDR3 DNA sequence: TGTGCCAGCAGCGTGATGGGGGTCGACGAGCAGTACTTC.

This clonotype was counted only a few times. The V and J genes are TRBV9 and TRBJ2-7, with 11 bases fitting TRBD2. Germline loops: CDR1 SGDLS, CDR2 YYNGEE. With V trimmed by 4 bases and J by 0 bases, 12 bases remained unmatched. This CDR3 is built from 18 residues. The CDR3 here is CASSPKGTSGFYSYEQYF. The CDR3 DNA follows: TGTGCCAGCAGCCCAAAAGGGACTAGCGGATTTTACTCCTACGAGCAGTACTTC.

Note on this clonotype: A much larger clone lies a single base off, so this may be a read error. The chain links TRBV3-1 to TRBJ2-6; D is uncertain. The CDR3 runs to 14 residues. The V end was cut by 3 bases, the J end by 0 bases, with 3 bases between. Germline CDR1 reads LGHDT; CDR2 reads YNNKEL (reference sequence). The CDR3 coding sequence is TGTGCCAGCAGCCACGGCTCTGGGGCCAACGTCCTGACTTTC. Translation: CASSHGSGANVLTF.

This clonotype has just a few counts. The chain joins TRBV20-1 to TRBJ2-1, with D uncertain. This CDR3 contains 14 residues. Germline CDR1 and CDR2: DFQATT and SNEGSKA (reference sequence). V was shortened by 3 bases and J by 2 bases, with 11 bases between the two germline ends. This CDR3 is CSARTPTTYNEQFF. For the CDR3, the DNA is TGCAGTGCTAGGACTCCCACCACCTACAATGAGCAGTTCTTC.

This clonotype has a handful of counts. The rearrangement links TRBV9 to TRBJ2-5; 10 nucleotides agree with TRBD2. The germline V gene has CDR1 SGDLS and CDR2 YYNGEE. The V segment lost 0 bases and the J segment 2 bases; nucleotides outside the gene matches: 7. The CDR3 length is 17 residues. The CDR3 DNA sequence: TGTGCCAGCAGCGTAGCACCTAGCGGGAGAGGGCAAGAGACCCAGTACTTC. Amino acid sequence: CASSVAPSGRGQETQYF.

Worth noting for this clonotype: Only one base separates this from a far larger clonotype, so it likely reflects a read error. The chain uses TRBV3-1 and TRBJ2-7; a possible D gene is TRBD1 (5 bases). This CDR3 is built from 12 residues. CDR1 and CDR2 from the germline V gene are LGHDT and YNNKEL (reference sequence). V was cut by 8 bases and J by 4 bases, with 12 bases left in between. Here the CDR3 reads CASGPQGYEQYF. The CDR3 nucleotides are TGTGCCAGCGGCCCCCAGGGTTACGAGCAGTACTTC.

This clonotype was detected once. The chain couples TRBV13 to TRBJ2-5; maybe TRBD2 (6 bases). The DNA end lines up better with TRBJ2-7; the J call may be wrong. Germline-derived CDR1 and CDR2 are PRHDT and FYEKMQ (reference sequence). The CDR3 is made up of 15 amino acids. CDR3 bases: TGTGCCAGCAGCTTATCTATTTGGGGGGCCTACGAGCAGTACTTC. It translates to CASSLSIWGAYEQYF.